This T cell receptor (beta chain) was captured by sequencing in a study of T cell responses to AZD1222 COVID-19 vaccine. Study-wide results and caveats: Spike-specific TCR depth and breadth grew after two AZD1222 doses.

As to this clone: Its target is unknown.

Assay used: immunoSEQ multiplex PCR; TCRdb lists only in-frame clones, some missing. In the table there are some 120,000 clones, almost 95% of which are singletons. The CDR3 is made up of 12 amino acids. The V and J ends lost 1 base and 9 bases respectively, with 9 bases between them. Germline lookup yields CDR1 GTSNPN and CDR2 SVGIG (reference sequence). The sample consisted of peripheral blood, taken 28 days after the second AZD1222 dose. The chain couples TRBV30 to TRBJ2-2; D remains unclear. The sequence derives from an adult who received the AZD1222 COVID-19 vaccine. This CDR3 is CAWSAPMWELFF. The CDR3 region has the DNA TGTGCCTGGAGTGCCCCCATGTGGGAGCTGTTTTTT.